A single sample gave rise to the 10 T cell receptor beta chains below, sequenced in a study of shared clonotypes between healthy human individuals. Sequencing was performed with immunoSEQ multiplex PCR; in TCRdb, only in-frame clones are kept and a portion is missing. This table has 2 million to 2.5 million clones, approximately 95% appearing once. The sequenced sample was naive CD4+ T cells from PBMCs. Subset defined: CD45RA+ positively selected. These receptors were collected from a young man in good health. Some clones in this sample may be carry-over from other donors' samples.

The chain carries TRBV7-9 and TRBJ1-5; no reliable D call. The CDR3 spans 16 residues. Trimming cost V 4 bases and J 2 bases, with 15 bases left between them. Looked up from germline, CDR1 is SEHNR and CDR2 is FQNEAQ (reference sequence). In nucleotides, the CDR3 is TGTGCCAGCAGCTCACAAAACAGTGGTGGCAATCAGCCCCAGCATTTT. It encodes CASSSQNSGGNQPQHF. The full variable domain, rest sourced from reference TRBV7-9 and TRBJ1-5, is DTGVSQNPRHKITKRGQNVTFRCDPISEHNRLYWYRQTLGQGPEFLTYFQNEAQLEKSRLLSDRFSAERPKGSFSTLEIQRTEQGDSAMYLCASSSQNSGGNQPQHFGDGTRLSIL.

The chain combines TRBV5-8 with TRBJ2-6, with D perhaps matching TRBD1 (6 bases). From germline, CDR1 is SGHTS and CDR2 YDEGEE. V shed 0 bases and J shed 0 bases, with 10 bases lying between them. The CDR3 totals 17 residues. The CDR3 sequence: CASSLGRGNSGANVLTF. DNA of the CDR3: TGTGCCAGCAGCTTGGGCAGGGGCAACTCTGGGGCCAACGTCCTGACTTTC.

The V and J genes are TRBV28 and TRBJ1-1, with unresolved D. The CDR3 length is 16 residues. The V and J ends lost 6 bases and 0 bases respectively, with 17 bases between them. Germline loops: CDR1 MDHEN, CDR2 SYDVKM. The chain's CDR3 is CASSFPGRGLNTEAFF. DNA of the CDR3: TGTGCCAGCAGCTTTCCTGGGCGGGGTTTGAACACTGAAGCTTTCTTT.

The rearrangement joins TRBV28 to TRBJ2-7; D possibly corresponds to TRBD2 (7 bases). This CDR3 has 15 residues. V gave up 6 bases and J gave up 3 bases, with 18 bases separating them. CDR1 is MDHEN and CDR2 is SYDVKM in the germline V gene. CDR3 bases: TGTGCCAGCAGGTCCGGAGGGGGGGACATCTACGAGCAGTACTTC. It translates to CASRSGGGDIYEQYF. Full variable domain (remainder filled in from reference TRBV28 and TRBJ2-7): DVKVTQSSRYLVKRTGEKVFLECVQDMDHENMFWYRQDPGLGLRLIYFSYDVKMKEKGDIPEGYSVSREKKERFSLILESASTNQTSMYLCASRSGGGDIYEQYFGPGTRLTVT.

This clone appeared once. The chain combines TRBV7-9 with TRBJ2-1; D gene unclear. Germline V gene lookup returns CDR1 SEHNR and CDR2 FQNEAQ (reference sequence). V was pared by 1 base and J by 8 bases, with 6 bases between. The CDR3 length is 12 residues. The CDR3 region is CASSLDLYEQFF. The CDR3 DNA sequence: TGTGCCAGCAGCTTAGACCTTTATGAGCAGTTCTTC.

The rearrangement joins TRBV5-1 to TRBJ1-4; D is perhaps TRBD1 (5 bases). CDR3 length: 15 amino acids. Trimming took 1 base from V and 6 from J, leaving 13 bases between them. Germline lookup yields CDR1 SGHRS and CDR2 YFSETQ. CDR3 sequence (DNA): TGCGCCAGCAGCTTGTTCGGGGGAAGAGATGAAAAACTGTTTTTT. Its protein product is CASSLFGGRDEKLFF.

The chain uses TRBV30 and TRBJ1-5; the D is unclear. The V end lost 5 bases, the J end lost 2 bases, and 10 bases lay between the germline ends. The germline CDR1 and CDR2 sequences are GTSNPN and SVGIG (reference sequence). The CDR3 sequence is 13 residues long. CDR3 in amino acids: CAWGTDGNQPQHF. CDR3 coding DNA: TGTGCCTGGGGAACAGACGGCAATCAGCCCCAGCATTTT.

The rearrangement joins TRBV6-6 to TRBJ2-4, with 8 bases aligning to TRBD2. Germline values: CDR1 MNHNY, CDR2 SVGAGI (reference sequence). The CDR3 totals 14 residues. With 4 bases clipped from V and 8 bases from J, the junction kept 7 bases outside the gene matches. CDR3 loop: CASSLTSEGYIQYF. CDR3 nucleotide sequence: TGTGCCAGCAGTTTGACTAGCGAGGGATACATTCAGTACTTC.

The chain is built from TRBV9 and TRBJ2-1; possible D gene TRBD2, 6 bases. The ends were cut back, 4 bases at V and 7 bases at J, with 12 bases in the middle. Germline V CDR1 and CDR2: SGDLS, YYNGEE. This CDR3 region has 13 residues. The CDR3 region has the DNA TGTGCCAGCAGCTTAGGGAGGCCGAATGAGCAGTTCTTC. Protein product: CASSLGRPNEQFF.

This CDR3 is CASSSILRAEQYF. CDR3 DNA sequence: TGTGCCAGTAGCTCTATACTTAGGGCCGAGCAGTACTTC. The chain links TRBV19 to TRBJ2-7; D is unclear. Germline V lookup: CDR1 LNHDA, CDR2 SQIVND (reference sequence). V was clipped by 6 bases and J by 6 bases, with 15 bases between them. The CDR3 is made up of 13 amino acids.